This entry lists 20 T cell receptor beta chains sequenced from one sample in a study of T cells in Graves' hyperthyroidism and ophthalmopathy. Amplified TCR beta CDR3 regions derived from RNA transcripts. Primed by the HTBI set, a first-round RT-PCR was run on the TCR CDR3. In TCRdb, the multiplex PCR reads were re-called with MiXCR into one record per CDR3 protein. The sample includes under 550,000 distinct CDR3 sequences, just under 20% of them seen just once. The sample taken for sequencing was blood. The receptors stem from a man aged 40-49 years with Graves' ophthalmopathy.

This clonotype occurred a few times. The rearrangement joins TRBV20-1 to TRBJ2-3; 8 bases agree with TRBD2. V lost 0 bases to trimming and J lost 4 bases; unmatched junction nucleotides: 18. The CDR3 covers 19 residues. Germline CDR1 and CDR2: DFQATT and SNEGSKA (reference sequence). The CDR3, as DNA: TGCAGTGCTAGAGATTCGGAAGCGGGGGTGCCGGGAATTGCAGATACGCAGTATTTT. It is translated as CSARDSEAGVPGIADTQYF.

In its sample, this clonotype was seen a few times. V is TRBV13 and J is TRBJ2-5, with TRBD2 matching over 10 bases. CDR3 size: 14 residues. CDR1 and CDR2 (germline): PRHDT, FYEKMQ (reference sequence). With 5 bases clipped from V and 13 bases from J, the junction kept 13 bases outside the gene matches. The CDR3 loop is CASSPRPLAGVPYF. The DNA of the CDR3 is TGTGCCAGCAGCCCGCGCCCTCTAGCGGGAGTTCCGTACTTC.

V is TRBV5-1 and J is TRBJ2-5; TRBD2 matches 8 bases. Germline CDR1 reads SGHRS; CDR2 reads YFSETQ. The V segment lost 0 bases and the J segment 5 bases; nucleotides outside the gene matches: 9. The CDR3 is made up of 16 amino acids. This CDR3 is CASSLESGGPRETQYF. In DNA, the CDR3 is TGCGCCAGCAGCTTGGAGTCGGGGGGGCCGCGTGAGACCCAGTACTTC. Complete variable domain (other parts from reference TRBV5-1 and TRBJ2-5): KAGVTQTPRYLIKTRGQQVTLSCSPISGHRSVSWYQQTPGQGLQFLFEYFSETQRNKGNFPGRFSGRQFSNSRSEMNVSTLELGDSALYLCASSLESGGPRETQYFGPGTRLLVL.

The chain links TRBV6-1 to TRBJ2-4; D uncertain. The CDR3 has 15 residues. Germline CDR1 reads MNHNS; CDR2 reads SASEGT. V lost 0 bases, J lost 14 bases, and 20 bases lay in between. The CDR3 DNA reads as TGTGCCAGCAGTGAAGCCCCGAGCGAGATGAATTTTAAGTACTTC. Protein: CASSEAPSEMNFKYF.

J is TRBJ1-1 and V is TRBV10-3; 7 nucleotides match TRBD1. The CDR3 spans 14 residues. Germline values: CDR1 ENHRY, CDR2 SYGVKD. V shed 6 bases and J 0 bases; nucleotides not matched to a gene: 4. The CDR3 reads CAIRATGLNTEAFF. The CDR3 DNA follows: TGTGCCATCAGGGCGACAGGGCTGAACACTGAAGCTTTCTTT.

On this clonotype: One end of the junction is discordant with germline, which a read error may explain. This rearrangement joins TRBV2 to TRBJ2-3; weak D call: TRBD2 (6 bases). The CDR3 has 15 residues. CDR1 and CDR2 from the germline V gene are SNHLY and FYNNEI. In nucleotides, the CDR3 is TGTGCCAGTGGGCCCTACGGGGGAGTCCGAGATGCGCAGTATTTT. Its translation is CASGPYGGVRDAQYF.

The rearrangement links TRBV20-1 to TRBJ1-6; 8 bases align to TRBD1. The germline gives CDR1 DFQATT, CDR2 SNEGSKA (reference sequence). Trimming removed 4 bases from V and 9 bases from J; junction bases left unmatched: 5. This CDR3 has 13 amino acids. CDR3 in amino acids: CSAKTGAGSPLHF. CDR3 nucleotide sequence: TGCAGTGCTAAGACAGGGGCAGGTTCACCCCTCCACTTT.

This clonotype showed up just a few times. An end of the junction does not agree with germline; a read error may underlie this. The chain employs TRBV30 and TRBJ2-7; maybe TRBD1 (6 bases). Germline CDR1 and CDR2: GTSNPN and SVGIG (reference sequence). The CDR3 is 13 amino acids. The CDR3 here is CAWSVGEGVRLDF. The CDR3 region has the DNA TGTGCCTGGAGTGTAGGAGAGGGGGTCAGGCTGGACTTC.

This clonotype was seen at least ten times. The genes are TRBV4-1 and TRBJ1-1, with D maybe TRBD1 (6 bases). Looked up from germline, CDR1 is MGHRA and CDR2 is YSYEKL. Deletions cut 0 bases from V and 3 bases from J, with 11 bases between. This CDR3 has 15 residues. For the CDR3, the DNA is TGCGCCAGCAGCCAAGAAGTGACAGGCGACACTGAAGCTTTCTTT. Protein product: CASSQEVTGDTEAFF.

The chain is built from TRBV6-1 and TRBJ1-4, with no clear D. The CDR3 has 15 residues. The germline V gene encodes CDR1 MNHNS and CDR2 SASEGT. V was clipped by 7 bases and J by 2 bases, with 14 bases between them. This CDR3 is CASKANSVTNEKLFF. Here the CDR3 DNA reads TGTGCCAGCAAGGCGAACTCAGTTACTAATGAAAAACTGTTTTTT.

This clonotype was counted many times. The chain has TRBV20-1 and TRBJ2-3; D uncertain. Trimming shortened V by 1 base and J by 4 bases, and 6 bases separated the two germline ends. The CDR3 runs 12 residues. Germline values: CDR1 DFQATT, CDR2 SNEGSKA (reference sequence). Here the CDR3 DNA reads TGCAGTGCTAGAGTCGCGTCAGATACGCAGTATTTT. Translating it yields CSARVASDTQYF.

This clonotype has ten or more counts. The chain recombines TRBV2 with TRBJ2-1, with D tentatively TRBD2 (5 bases). V lost 5 bases and J 10 bases, leaving 9 bases between the germline ends. This CDR3 has 11 amino acids. In germline, CDR1 is SNHLY, CDR2 FYNNEI. This chain's CDR3 is CASSTPGEQFF. CDR3 bases: TGTGCCAGCAGTACCCCGGGGGAGCAGTTCTTC.

The sample holds a few counts of this clonotype. The chain employs TRBV20-1 and TRBJ1-3; no clear D. This CDR3 is 12 amino acids long. CDR1 is DFQATT, CDR2 SNEGSKA, per germline (reference sequence). V was pared by 6 bases and J by 4 bases, with 10 bases between. The CDR3 nucleotides are TGCAGTGCCCTCGTCTCCGGAAACACCATATATTTT. Translated: CSALVSGNTIYF.

This clonotype has just a few counts. CDR3: CASSKEGQKNTEAFF. DNA of the CDR3: TGCGCCAGCAGTAAGGAGGGCCAAAAGAACACTGAAGCTTTCTTT. V is TRBV5-1 and J is TRBJ1-1; D remains ambiguous. This CDR3 has 15 residues. Germline values: CDR1 SGHRS, CDR2 YFSETQ. The germline V and J ends were trimmed by 5 bases and 1 base, with 15 bases remaining between them.

In this sample, this clonotype turned up many times. The genes are TRBV27 and TRBJ1-2, with 7 bases fitting TRBD1. The CDR3 is made up of 13 amino acids. CDR1 is MNHEY, CDR2 SMNVEV, per germline (reference sequence). V lost 5 bases to trimming and J lost 7 bases; unmatched junction nucleotides: 7. CDR3 DNA sequence: TGTGCCAGCAGTGATAACAGGGGTAGTGGCTACACCTTC. Amino acid sequence: CASSDNRGSGYTF.

V is TRBV13 and J is TRBJ1-5; D gene uncertain. The CDR3 loop spans 14 amino acids. Trimming removed 5 bases at V and 3 bases at J, with 11 bases between. Per the germline V gene, CDR1 is PRHDT and CDR2 is FYEKMQ (reference sequence). CDR3 DNA: TGTGCCAGCAGCACCGATCCGATCAATCAGCCCCAGCATTTT. Encoded protein: CASSTDPINQPQHF.

This clonotype was picked up many times. In nucleotides, the CDR3 is TGTGCCATCAGTGAGTCCGGGGCCTCCCGCGAGCAGTACTTC. Protein product: CAISESGASREQYF. The chain links TRBV10-3 to TRBJ2-7; tentatively, D is TRBD1 or TRBD2 (5 bases each). V was pared by 0 bases and J by 6 bases, with 12 bases between. Germline V gives CDR1 ENHRY, CDR2 SYGVKD. The CDR3 is 14 amino acids.

At least ten counts were recorded for this clonotype. The chain is built from TRBV3-1 and TRBJ2-1; 10 positions match TRBD2. Germline V gene lookup returns CDR1 LGHDT and CDR2 YNNKEL (reference sequence). The CDR3 runs to 16 residues. With V trimmed by 4 bases and J by 4 bases, 7 bases remained unmatched. The CDR3 DNA sequence: TGTGCCAGCAGCCGGGACTTAGCGGGGGGTTACAATGAGCAGTTCTTC. Translation gives CASSRDLAGGYNEQFF.

A single count supports this clonotype. This rearrangement joins TRBV7-3 to TRBJ2-3, with 7 nucleotides matching TRBD2. CDR1 and CDR2 (germline): SGHTA, FQGTGA. V lost 4 bases and J lost 0; bases outside the gene matches: 4. This CDR3 comprises 15 residues. The DNA for the CDR3 is TGTGCCAGCAGCTCTAGCGGATATAGCACAGATACGCAGTATTTT. Its translation is CASSSSGYSTDTQYF.

This clonotype was observed at least ten times. The chain has TRBV27 and TRBJ1-2; D remains unclear. CDR1 is MNHEY, CDR2 SMNVEV, per germline (reference sequence). Trimming left V 5 bases short and J 2 bases short, with 15 bases between. The CDR3 contains 15 residues. The CDR3 loop is CASSPRGRANYGYTF. DNA for the CDR3: TGTGCCAGCAGTCCCCGGGGAAGGGCCAACTATGGCTACACCTTC.